This T cell receptor (beta chain) was captured by sequencing in a study of blood T cell repertoires in COVID-19. Trimming took 5 bases from V and 4 from J, leaving 14 bases between them. Germline V gives CDR1 SGHTA, CDR2 FQGTGA. This CDR3 region has 15 residues. Some clones are missing from TCRdb's copy, which holds only in-frame ones; the method was immunoSEQ multiplex PCR. Among about 240,000 clones listed, approximately 83% were seen once. The sequencing input was PBMCs or T cells enriched from blood (not recorded which). The source of this sequence is a woman aged 40 to 50 who had been exposed to COVID-19. This chain uses TRBV7-3 with TRBJ2-2, with a tentative D call TRBD2 (6 bases). This CDR3 is CASSRAGGTTGELFF. The CDR3 coding sequence is TGTGCCAGCAGCCGAGCCGGGGGAACCACCGGGGAGCTGTTTTTT.